This TCR beta chain is drawn from a study of OX40 agonist ivuxolimab in advanced cancers. As for this clone: The target antigen is unknown.

Some clones are missing from TCRdb's copy, which holds only in-frame ones; the method was immunoSEQ multiplex PCR. The data show tens of thousands of clones, with about 76% seen just once and roughly 6.5% held by the top ten. Regarding the study as a whole: Low normalized T-cell clonal expansion was additionally recorded for some nonresponders.

Trimming at V came to 2 bases and at J to 3 bases, leaving 4 bases not matched to a gene. CDR3 length: 15 amino acids. Germline CDR1 SGDLS, CDR2 YYNGEE. The sequence derives from an adult with an advanced solid tumor such as melanoma, head and neck, liver or kidney cancer. The gene calls are TRBV9 and TRBJ2-3, with 9 bases matching TRBD2. The specimen was CD4+ or CD8+ T cells sorted from blood, collected in a trial of the OX40 agonist ivuxolimab. In DNA, the CDR3 is TGTGCCAGCAGCGTCGGTAGCGGGAGTACAGATACGCAGTATTTT. Protein: CASSVGSGSTDTQYF.